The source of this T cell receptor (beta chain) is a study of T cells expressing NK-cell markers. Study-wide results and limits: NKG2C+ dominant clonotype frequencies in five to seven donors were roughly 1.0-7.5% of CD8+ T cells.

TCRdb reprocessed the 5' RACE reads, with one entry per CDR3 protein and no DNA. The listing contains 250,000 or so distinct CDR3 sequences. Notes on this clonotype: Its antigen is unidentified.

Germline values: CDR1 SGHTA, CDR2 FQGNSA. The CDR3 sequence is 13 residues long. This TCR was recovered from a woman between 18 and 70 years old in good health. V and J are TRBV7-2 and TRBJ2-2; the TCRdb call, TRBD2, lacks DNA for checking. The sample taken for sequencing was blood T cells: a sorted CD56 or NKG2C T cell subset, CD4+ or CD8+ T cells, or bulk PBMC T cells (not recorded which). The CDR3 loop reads CASSWRSDGELFF.